These 12 T cell receptor beta chains share one sample of origin, sequenced in a study of shared clonotypes between healthy human individuals. Terminally differentiated effector memory CD45RA+ cells were left out of the naive CD8 fraction, which was CD45RO-negative and positively selected for CCR7. Profiling relied on immunoSEQ multiplex PCR, and the TCRdb table lists in-frame clones only, not all of them. The sample lists about 1.9 million clones, around 93% seen once, with 1.5% to 2% in the top ten. The sample comprised naive CD8+ T cells from PBMCs. These receptors came from a young man in good health. Some clones in this sample may be carry-over from other donors' samples.

This chain's CDR3 is CASTPGAGQEEQYF. DNA for the CDR3: TGTGCCAGCACCCCCGGGGCAGGGCAGGAAGAGCAGTATTTT. The chain carries TRBV6-5 and TRBJ2-3, with D perhaps matching TRBD1 or TRBD2 (5 bases each). The germline V gene encodes CDR1 MNHEY and CDR2 SVGAGI. Trimming stripped 7 bases from V and 11 bases from J, with 22 bases between. The CDR3 consists of 14 residues.

The chain joins TRBV19 to TRBJ2-7; D is ambiguous. Deletions cut 4 bases from V and 2 bases from J, with 21 bases between. Germline loops: CDR1 LNHDA, CDR2 SQIVND (reference sequence). CDR3 length: 17 amino acids. DNA of the CDR3: TGTGCCAGTAGTACCCATTCGAGAAGCCTTCATCCCTACGAGCAGTACTTC. The encoded protein is CASSTHSRSLHPYEQYF. Filled out from reference TRBV19 and TRBJ2-7, the complete variable domain reads DGGITQSPKYLFRKEGQNVTLSCEQNLNHDAMYWYRQDPGQGLRLIYYSQIVNDFQKGDIAEGYSVSREKKESFPLTVTSAQKNPTAFYLCASSTHSRSLHPYEQYFGPGTRLTVT.

This chain joins TRBV5-1 and TRBJ2-6; no clear D. This CDR3 has 18 amino acids. Germline CDR1 and CDR2: SGHRS and YFSETQ. The V end lost 0 bases, the J end lost 0 bases, and 13 bases lay between the germline ends. CDR3 bases: TGCGCCAGCAGCTTGGTGGGCAGTGCCTCCTCTGGGGCCAACGTCCTGACTTTC. Its translation: CASSLVGSASSGANVLTF.

This rearrangement joins TRBV5-1 to TRBJ1-3; 10 nucleotides line up with TRBD1. CDR1 and CDR2 (germline): SGHRS, YFSETQ. Trimming at V came to 3 bases and at J to 3 bases, leaving 0 bases not matched to a gene. The CDR3 consists of 14 residues. This CDR3 is CASSWTGGGNTIYF. DNA of the CDR3: TGCGCCAGCAGCTGGACAGGGGGTGGAAACACCATATATTTT.

The chain combines TRBV11-2 with TRBJ2-1; a possible D gene is TRBD1 (6 bases). Per germline, CDR1 SGHAT and CDR2 FQNNGV. V dropped 5 bases and J dropped 3 bases, with 17 bases sitting between them. CDR3 length equals 16 residues. This chain's CDR3 is CASSARGGRGYNEQFF. The CDR3 DNA reads TGTGCCAGCAGCGCTAGGGGTGGCAGGGGCTACAATGAGCAGTTCTTC.

The chain joins TRBV28 to TRBJ1-1; D gene unclear. Looked up from germline, CDR1 is MDHEN and CDR2 is SYDVKM. V was clipped by 5 bases and J by 6 bases, with 13 bases between them. The CDR3 is 13 residues long. CDR3: CASSTVGIAEAFF. The CDR3 bases are TGTGCCAGCAGTACGGTAGGGATCGCTGAAGCTTTCTTT.

The chain recombines TRBV27 with TRBJ2-1; weak D call: TRBD2 (6 bases). Germline V CDR1 and CDR2: MNHEY, SMNVEV (reference sequence). This CDR3 has 14 residues. V lost 6 bases to trimming and J lost 10 bases, with 19 bases between them. This CDR3 reads CASSTHLEGGEQFF. The CDR3 DNA sequence: TGTGCCAGCAGCACTCATTTAGAGGGAGGAGAGCAGTTCTTC.

The chain employs TRBV2 and TRBJ1-3; no clear D. There are 15 residues in the CDR3. Germline V gives CDR1 SNHLY, CDR2 FYNNEI. Trimming took off 4 bases at V and 4 bases at J, with 14 bases between the two ends. This CDR3 is CASSVGRSSGNTIYF. The CDR3 DNA follows: TGTGCCAGCAGTGTCGGCAGATCATCCGGAAACACCATATATTTT.

On this clone itself: Other DNA sequences in the sample encode the same CDR3. CDR3 in DNA: TGTGCCAGCAGTCCAGGGCTGGGCCTCGAGCAGTACTTC. Translation: CASSPGLGLEQYF. The chain carries TRBV7-9 and TRBJ2-7, with D perhaps TRBD1 (5 bases). The CDR3 is 13 residues long. V was shortened by 6 bases and J by 6 bases, with 15 bases between the two germline ends. In germline, CDR1 is SEHNR, CDR2 FQNEAQ (reference sequence).

This clone came up once. The sample holds other DNA sequences that translate to the same CDR3. V and J are TRBV27 and TRBJ2-7; 9 nucleotides line up with TRBD1. Looked up from germline, CDR1 is MNHEY and CDR2 is SMNVEV (reference sequence). V lost 5 bases to trimming and J lost 3 bases; unmatched junction nucleotides: 8. CDR3 length: 15 residues. Here the CDR3 reads CASSLGTGTYYEQYF. CDR3 sequence (DNA): TGTGCCAGCAGTCTCGGGACAGGGACCTACTACGAGCAGTACTTC.

The chain combines TRBV6-6 with TRBJ2-7; D is unresolved. Germline V lookup: CDR1 MNHNY, CDR2 SVGAGI (reference sequence). The length of the CDR3 is 13 residues. V shed 4 bases and J shed 0 bases, with 7 bases lying between them. The chain's CDR3 is CASSSLPSYEQYF. CDR3 in DNA: TGTGCCAGCAGTTCTCTCCCCTCCTACGAGCAGTACTTC.

The chain employs TRBV27 and TRBJ2-1; 11 nucleotides line up with TRBD2. This CDR3 has 14 amino acids. Germline V gene sequence: CDR1 MNHEY, CDR2 SMNVEV (reference sequence). Unmatched junction bases numbered 5, after V lost 3 bases and J lost 10 bases. CDR3 protein: CASSFSGRASEQFF. The CDR3 nucleotides read TGTGCCAGCAGTTTTAGCGGGAGGGCCAGCGAGCAGTTCTTC.